A selection of T cell receptor beta chains follows, all from one sample in a study of T cell responses to AZD1222 COVID-19 vaccine. Here immunoSEQ multiplex PCR was the method, and the copy in TCRdb shows in-frame clones only, minus some. The sample lists approximately 150,000 clones, approximately 90% occurring once. The source material was peripheral blood, sampled on day 0 of AZD1222 vaccination. The receptors were gathered from an adult in good health. CDR3s include the opening cysteine and the closing phenylalanine or tryptophan. Each record gives: D gene, clone size, V gene, J gene, CDR3 protein, CDR3 DNA. The D gene is left open where the match is weak. Only some rows state a clone size, as once, few, many or a class for expanded clones.

d_gene: .; abundance: once; v_gene: TRBV4-3; j_gene: TRBJ1-3; CDR3aa: CASSQEGNTIYF; CDR3nt: TGCGCCAGCAGCCAAGAAGGTAACACCATATATTTT
d_gene: TRBD1; abundance: .; v_gene: TRBV9; j_gene: TRBJ1-1; CDR3aa: CASSVAGGFTEAFF; CDR3nt: TGTGCCAGCAGCGTAGCAGGGGGATTTACTGAAGCTTTCTTT
d_gene: .; abundance: .; v_gene: TRBV25-1; j_gene: TRBJ2-3; CDR3aa: CASSEFSLTDTQYF; CDR3nt: TGTGCCAGCAGTGAGTTTTCCCTCACAGATACGCAGTATTTT
d_gene: .; abundance: .; v_gene: TRBV30; j_gene: TRBJ1-2; CDR3aa: CAWSVPRTGNGYGYTF; CDR3nt: TGTGCCTGGAGTGTCCCGCGGACGGGAAACGGCTATGGCTACACCTTC
d_gene: .; abundance: .; v_gene: TRBV7-9; j_gene: TRBJ1-5; CDR3aa: CATSAGRNSNQPQHF; CDR3nt: TGTGCCACCTCGGCGGGCCGTAATAGCAATCAGCCCCAGCATTTT
d_gene: .; abundance: .; v_gene: TRBV7-2; j_gene: TRBJ2-1; CDR3aa: CASSLRLAPNNEQFF; CDR3nt: TGTGCCAGCAGCTTACGCCTAGCGCCTAACAATGAGCAGTTCTTC
d_gene: TRBD2; abundance: .; v_gene: TRBV18; j_gene: TRBJ2-2; CDR3aa: CASSPGGVRTGELFF; CDR3nt: TGTGCCAGCTCACCCGGGGGGGTTCGCACCGGGGAGCTGTTTTTT
d_gene: .; abundance: .; v_gene: TRBV11-3; j_gene: TRBJ1-1; CDR3aa: CASSLVAGAFF; CDR3nt: TGTGCCAGCAGCTTAGTTGCGGGGGCTTTCTTT
d_gene: .; abundance: .; v_gene: TRBV25-1; j_gene: TRBJ2-5; CDR3aa: CASSESGARRETQYF; CDR3nt: TGTGCCAGCAGTGAATCGGGGGCGCGGCGGGAGACCCAGTACTTC
d_gene: .; abundance: .; v_gene: TRBV2; j_gene: TRBJ1-5; CDR3aa: CASSEEAGSQPQHF; CDR3nt: TGTGCCAGCAGTGAAGAGGCGGGGAGTCAGCCCCAGCATTTT
d_gene: .; abundance: once; v_gene: TRBV21-1; j_gene: TRBJ1-5; CDR3aa: CASSTPRLTGAPLGNQPQHF; CDR3nt: TGTGCCAGCAGCACCCCCCGGCTGACAGGGGCGCCCTTGGGCAATCAGCCCCAGCATTTT
d_gene: .; abundance: .; v_gene: TRBV5-1; j_gene: TRBJ1-6; CDR3aa: CASSPDGLNSPLHF; CDR3nt: TGCGCCAGCAGCCCCGACGGACTCAATTCACCCCTCCACTTT
d_gene: .; abundance: .; v_gene: TRBV6-1; j_gene: TRBJ2-7; CDR3aa: CASSEEKRGGEQYF; CDR3nt: TGTGCCAGCAGTGAAGAAAAAAGGGGTGGGGAGCAGTACTTC
d_gene: .; abundance: .; v_gene: TRBV6-5; j_gene: TRBJ2-7; CDR3aa: CASSLRGVYEQYF; CDR3nt: TGTGCCAGCAGTTTAAGGGGGGTCTACGAGCAGTACTTC
d_gene: .; abundance: .; v_gene: TRBV19; j_gene: TRBJ2-7; CDR3aa: CASSFRGAPYEQYF; CDR3nt: TGTGCCAGTAGTTTTCGTGGGGCCCCCTACGAGCAGTACTTC
d_gene: TRBD2; abundance: few; v_gene: TRBV5-1; j_gene: TRBJ2-3; CDR3aa: CASSLDAGGPGDTQYF; CDR3nt: TGCGCCAGCAGCTTGGATGCGGGGGGGCCGGGAGATACGCAGTATTTT
d_gene: TRBD2; abundance: .; v_gene: TRBV28; j_gene: TRBJ2-2; CDR3aa: CASSLPPGSGRAFGELFF; CDR3nt: TGTGCCAGCAGTTTACCCCCGGGGAGCGGGAGGGCCTTCGGGGAGCTGTTTTTT
d_gene: .; abundance: once; v_gene: TRBV28; j_gene: TRBJ2-7; CDR3aa: CASQGVGGVSSYEQYF; CDR3nt: TGTGCCAGCCAAGGCGTGGGCGGAGTTAGCTCCTACGAGCAGTACTTC
d_gene: TRBD1; abundance: .; v_gene: TRBV30; j_gene: TRBJ1-1; CDR3aa: CAWMAPGQGADTEAFF; CDR3nt: TGTGCCTGGATGGCCCCGGGACAGGGAGCGGATACTGAAGCTTTCTTT
d_gene: .; abundance: .; v_gene: TRBV28; j_gene: TRBJ2-1; CDR3aa: CASSLARIANEQFF; CDR3nt: TGTGCCAGCAGTTTGGCTAGAATCGCCAATGAGCAGTTCTTC
d_gene: TRBD2; abundance: .; v_gene: TRBV4-1; j_gene: TRBJ2-3; CDR3aa: CASSQGFGRGGTDTQYF; CDR3nt: TGCGCCAGCAGCCAGGGTTTTGGGCGGGGGGGCACAGATACGCAGTATTTT
d_gene: TRBD1; abundance: medium-sized; v_gene: TRBV6-2/TRBV6-3; j_gene: TRBJ2-1; CDR3aa: CASSSTGGSYNEQFF; CDR3nt: TGTGCCAGCAGCTCGACAGGGGGCTCCTACAATGAGCAGTTCTTC
d_gene: .; abundance: few; v_gene: TRBV25-1; j_gene: TRBJ1-5; CDR3aa: CASSEEDRNQPQHF; CDR3nt: TGTGCCAGCAGTGAAGAGGACAGAAATCAGCCCCAGCATTTT
d_gene: TRBD1; abundance: .; v_gene: TRBV30; j_gene: TRBJ1-5; CDR3aa: CAWGTGNQPQHF; CDR3nt: TGTGCCTGGGGGACAGGCAATCAGCCCCAGCATTTT
d_gene: TRBD2; abundance: .; v_gene: TRBV7-3; j_gene: TRBJ2-1; CDR3aa: CASSTGTSGTHEQFF; CDR3nt: TGTGCCAGCAGCACCGGGACTAGCGGAACGCATGAGCAGTTCTTC
d_gene: .; abundance: .; v_gene: TRBV28; j_gene: TRBJ2-3; CDR3aa: CASSLWLARITDTQYF; CDR3nt: TGTGCCAGCAGTTTATGGCTAGCTCGGATAACAGATACGCAGTATTTT
d_gene: .; abundance: .; v_gene: TRBV2; j_gene: TRBJ2-7; CDR3aa: CASTRGPLEQYF; CDR3nt: TGTGCCAGCACCCGGGGCCCCCTGGAGCAGTACTTC
d_gene: TRBD1; abundance: .; v_gene: TRBV12-3/TRBV12-4; j_gene: TRBJ1-1; CDR3aa: CASSRQGGTEAFF; CDR3nt: TGTGCCAGCAGCCGACAGGGAGGGACTGAAGCTTTCTTT
d_gene: .; abundance: once; v_gene: TRBV5-4; j_gene: TRBJ2-7; CDR3aa: CASSLAGGPGGQYF; CDR3nt: TGTGCCAGCAGCTTGGCCGGGGGCCCGGGGGGGCAGTACTTC
d_gene: .; abundance: .; v_gene: TRBV6-2/TRBV6-3; j_gene: TRBJ2-7; CDR3aa: CASSYGPGATRGEQYF; CDR3nt: TGTGCCAGCAGTTACGGGCCGGGAGCCACAAGGGGCGAGCAGTACTTC
d_gene: .; abundance: .; v_gene: TRBV6-6; j_gene: TRBJ1-6; CDR3aa: CASSYPGTSNSPLHF; CDR3nt: TGTGCCAGCAGTTACCCCGGGACCTCAAATTCACCCCTCCACTTT
d_gene: .; abundance: .; v_gene: TRBV7-9; j_gene: TRBJ1-5; CDR3aa: CASSVYNQPQHF; CDR3nt: TGTGCCAGCAGCGTATACAATCAGCCCCAGCATTTT
d_gene: .; abundance: .; v_gene: TRBV4-3; j_gene: TRBJ2-3; CDR3aa: CASSQGARTDTQYF; CDR3nt: TGCGCCAGCAGCCAGGGGGCCCGCACAGATACGCAGTATTTT
d_gene: .; abundance: .; v_gene: TRBV4-1; j_gene: TRBJ2-1; CDR3aa: CASSPPRRSGRNEQFF; CDR3nt: TGCGCCAGCAGCCCGCCGAGGCGGAGTGGGAGGAATGAGCAGTTCTTC
d_gene: TRBD1; abundance: .; v_gene: TRBV9; j_gene: TRBJ2-2; CDR3aa: CASSVSTGARSGELFF; CDR3nt: TGTGCCAGCAGCGTATCCACAGGGGCTAGAAGCGGGGAGCTGTTTTTT
d_gene: TRBD1; abundance: .; v_gene: TRBV4-3; j_gene: TRBJ1-1; CDR3aa: CASSQGRLDRGTATVMEAFF; CDR3nt: TGCGCCAGCAGCCAAGGAAGATTGGACAGGGGAACAGCGACGGTCATGGAAGCTTTCTTT
d_gene: TRBD1; abundance: .; v_gene: TRBV29-1; j_gene: TRBJ1-2; CDR3aa: CSVEGQGIGYTF; CDR3nt: TGCAGCGTTGAAGGACAGGGGATCGGCTACACCTTC
d_gene: TRBD1; abundance: .; v_gene: TRBV7-6; j_gene: TRBJ2-5; CDR3aa: CASSLAPPMGQKETQYF; CDR3nt: TGTGCCAGCAGCTTAGCCCCACCGATGGGACAGAAAGAGACCCAGTACTTC
d_gene: .; abundance: .; v_gene: TRBV5-1; j_gene: TRBJ1-1; CDR3aa: CASSSAGVAEAFF; CDR3nt: TGCGCCAGCAGCTCGGCAGGGGTCGCTGAAGCTTTCTTT
d_gene: TRBD2; abundance: .; v_gene: TRBV5-1; j_gene: TRBJ2-1; CDR3aa: CASSLGGSSYNEQFF; CDR3nt: TGCGCCAGCAGCTTGGGCGGGAGCTCCTACAATGAGCAGTTCTTC
d_gene: .; abundance: .; v_gene: TRBV5-8; j_gene: TRBJ2-1; CDR3aa: CASSLPPRGPTNEQFF; CDR3nt: TGTGCCAGCAGCTTGCCCCCGAGGGGCCCCACCAATGAGCAGTTCTTC
d_gene: .; abundance: .; v_gene: TRBV6-4; j_gene: TRBJ2-1; CDR3aa: CASSEAGGSYNEQFF; CDR3nt: TGTGCCAGCAGTGAAGCGGGCGGCTCCTACAATGAGCAGTTCTTC
d_gene: .; abundance: .; v_gene: TRBV28; j_gene: TRBJ1-1; CDR3aa: CASRNEIGAEAFF; CDR3nt: TGTGCCAGCAGGAACGAAATTGGGGCTGAAGCTTTCTTT
d_gene: TRBD2; abundance: .; v_gene: TRBV7-8; j_gene: TRBJ2-5; CDR3aa: CASSLGTSGRVETQYF; CDR3nt: TGTGCCAGCAGCTTAGGGACTAGCGGGAGGGTAGAGACCCAGTACTTC
d_gene: .; abundance: .; v_gene: TRBV7-2; j_gene: TRBJ2-2; CDR3aa: CASSLALGGSAGELFF; CDR3nt: TGTGCCAGCAGCTTAGCCCTTGGTGGATCGGCCGGGGAGCTGTTTTTT
d_gene: TRBD2; abundance: .; v_gene: TRBV6-5; j_gene: TRBJ2-4; CDR3aa: CASRTGGVNIQYF; CDR3nt: TGTGCCAGCAGGACGGGAGGGGTGAACATTCAGTACTTC
d_gene: .; abundance: .; v_gene: TRBV4-1; j_gene: TRBJ1-4; CDR3aa: CASSPSVQRGEKLFF; CDR3nt: TGCGCCAGCAGTCCATCCGTTCAGAGGGGTGAAAAACTGTTTTTT
d_gene: .; abundance: .; v_gene: TRBV5-1; j_gene: TRBJ1-4; CDR3aa: CASSPQGGRDEKLFF; CDR3nt: TGCGCCAGCAGCCCGCAGGGAGGCAGGGATGAAAAACTGTTTTTT
d_gene: .; abundance: .; v_gene: TRBV29-1; j_gene: TRBJ1-1; CDR3aa: CSVVAGRAFF; CDR3nt: TGCAGCGTTGTGGCAGGGCGAGCTTTCTTT
d_gene: TRBD2; abundance: .; v_gene: TRBV5-1; j_gene: TRBJ2-1; CDR3aa: CASSLTIGLAGGPRNEQFF; CDR3nt: TGCGCCAGCAGCTTGACTATCGGACTAGCGGGGGGGCCGAGGAATGAGCAGTTCTTC
d_gene: .; abundance: .; v_gene: TRBV2; j_gene: TRBJ2-1; CDR3aa: CASSDSLRRVYNEQFF; CDR3nt: TGTGCCAGCAGTGATTCCCTCCGAAGAGTCTACAATGAGCAGTTCTTC
d_gene: .; abundance: .; v_gene: TRBV4-3; j_gene: TRBJ1-2; CDR3aa: CASSQVGGAGYGYTF; CDR3nt: TGCGCCAGCAGCCAAGTCGGGGGGGCAGGCTATGGCTACACCTTC
d_gene: .; abundance: .; v_gene: TRBV6-5; j_gene: TRBJ2-5; CDR3aa: CASRPSGQETQYF; CDR3nt: TGTGCCAGCAGGCCCAGTGGCCAAGAGACCCAGTACTTC
d_gene: TRBD1; abundance: .; v_gene: TRBV2; j_gene: TRBJ1-2; CDR3aa: CASITRTGGPNGYTF; CDR3nt: TGTGCCAGCATAACTCGGACAGGGGGACCAAACGGCTACACCTTC
d_gene: .; abundance: .; v_gene: TRBV7-2; j_gene: TRBJ2-7; CDR3aa: CASSFSETGEQYF; CDR3nt: TGTGCCAGCAGCTTTAGTGAGACAGGAGAGCAGTACTTC